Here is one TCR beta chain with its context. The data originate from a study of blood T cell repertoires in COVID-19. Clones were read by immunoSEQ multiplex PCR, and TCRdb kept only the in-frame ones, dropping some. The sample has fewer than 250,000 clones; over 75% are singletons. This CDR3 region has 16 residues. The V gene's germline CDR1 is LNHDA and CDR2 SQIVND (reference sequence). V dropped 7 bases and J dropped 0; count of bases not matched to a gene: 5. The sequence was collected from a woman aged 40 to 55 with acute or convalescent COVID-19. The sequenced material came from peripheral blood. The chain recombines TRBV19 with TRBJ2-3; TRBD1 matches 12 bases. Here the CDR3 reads CASTRGQGASTDTQYF. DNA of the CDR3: TGTGCCAGTACCCGGGGACAGGGGGCGAGCACAGATACGCAGTATTTT.